The sequence of this T cell receptor (beta chain) was determined in a study of T cell changes during pregnancy in multiple sclerosis. Germline CDR1 reads SGHTS; CDR2 reads YDEGEE. V gave up 0 bases and J gave up 3 bases, with 12 bases separating them. The CDR3 consists of 15 residues. Sequencing used immunoSEQ multiplex PCR; TCRdb keeps in-frame clones, though not all of them. The sample shows roughly 40,000 clones, roughly 90% of them seen only once. The source was CD8+ T cells from peripheral blood mononuclear cells, collected in the first trimester of pregnancy. This TCR derives from a female donor with multiple sclerosis, enrolled in a pregnancy study. The rearrangement joins TRBV5-8 to TRBJ1-2, with D uncertain. The CDR3 loop reads CASSLGLPDYYGYTF. The CDR3 nucleotides are TGTGCCAGCAGCTTGGGTTTGCCGGACTACTATGGCTACACCTTC.